Each of the 17 T cell receptor beta chains below was sequenced from the same sample in a study of blood T cell repertoires in COVID-19. The assay was immunoSEQ multiplex PCR, and TCRdb's table has in-frame clones only and misses some. Here the sample spans over 200,000 clones, approximately 78% being singletons. The specimen was PBMCs or T cells enriched from blood (not recorded which). These receptors all stem from a middle-aged man who had recovered from COVID-19.

The chain uses TRBV12-3 or TRBV12-4 and TRBJ1-1, with D perhaps matching TRBD1 (5 bases). V lost 7 bases and J 4 bases, leaving 13 bases between the germline ends. The CDR3 loop spans 13 amino acids. CDR3 residues: CASTLWGGTEAFF. For the CDR3, the DNA is TGTGCCAGCACCCTATGGGGCGGCACTGAAGCTTTCTTT.

This clone was recorded once. The chain carries TRBV7-9 and TRBJ2-2, with unresolved D. This CDR3 has 14 residues. The V gene lost 1 base and the J gene lost 7 bases, with 10 bases spanning the gap. Germline V gene data show CDR1 as SEHNR and CDR2 as FQNEAQ (reference sequence). The CDR3 bases are TGTGCCAGCAGCTTAGGTTCCAGTCACGGGGAGCTGTTTTTT. It yields the protein CASSLGSSHGELFF.

The genes are TRBV19 and TRBJ1-2; possible D gene TRBD1, 5 bases. V lost 1 base, J lost 3 bases, and 15 bases lay in between. This CDR3 has 16 residues. Germline V gene data show CDR1 as LNHDA and CDR2 as SQIVND (reference sequence). For the CDR3, the DNA is TGTGCCAGTAGTATAGCTTCGGACAACCCCTACTATGGCTACACCTTC. Protein sequence: CASSIASDNPYYGYTF.

V is TRBV5-1 and J is TRBJ2-7; a weak D match, TRBD2 (6 bases). Per germline, CDR1 SGHRS and CDR2 YFSETQ. There are 14 residues in the CDR3. Trimming took off 0 bases at V and 10 bases at J, with 17 bases between the two ends. CDR3 loop: CASSLDEGRGPQYF. CDR3 coding DNA: TGCGCCAGCAGCTTGGATGAAGGGCGGGGCCCACAGTACTTC. The variable domain in full, with the rest retrieved from reference TRBV5-1 and TRBJ2-7, is KAGVTQTPRYLIKTRGQQVTLSCSPISGHRSVSWYQQTPGQGLQFLFEYFSETQRNKGNFPGRFSGRQFSNSRSEMNVSTLELGDSALYLCASSLDEGRGPQYFGPGTRLTVT.

The chain is built from TRBV12-5 and TRBJ1-2; weak D call: TRBD1 (6 bases). V gave up 3 bases and J gave up 5 bases, with 13 bases separating them. CDR1 and CDR2 (germline): LGHNT, FRNRAP. The CDR3 is 14 residues long. The DNA for the CDR3 is TGTGCTAGTGGTTTAGGGGGTCCCCTTTATGGCTACACCTTC. Translated, it gives CASGLGGPLYGYTF.

The V and J genes are TRBV2 and TRBJ1-1; D remains unclear. The CDR3 totals 12 residues. Trimming removed 4 bases from V and 3 bases from J, with 6 bases in between. Germline lookup yields CDR1 SNHLY and CDR2 FYNNEI. The CDR3: CASSVRDTEAFF. As DNA, the CDR3 is TGTGCCAGCAGTGTGAGGGACACTGAAGCTTTCTTT.

The J gene is TRBJ1-2, the V gene TRBV5-1; TRBD1 might be the D (5 bases). Germline CDR1 and CDR2: SGHRS and YFSETQ. This CDR3 is built from 12 residues. V was clipped by 4 bases and J by 4 bases, with 8 bases between them. The CDR3 is CASSLDSYGYTF. As DNA, the CDR3 is TGCGCCAGCAGCCTAGACAGCTATGGCTACACCTTC.

In the case of this clone: The sample has other DNA sequences that encode this CDR3 too. The rearrangement joins TRBV5-4 to TRBJ2-7; 11 bases are shared with TRBD1. The V gene's germline CDR1 is SGHNT and CDR2 YYREEE (reference sequence). The CDR3 runs 15 residues. Germline trimming cut 4 bases from V and 1 base from J; bases unmatched to any gene: 4. The CDR3 DNA is TGTGCCAGCAGCCTAGGACAGGGGGCATCCTACGAGCAGTACTTC. Translation: CASSLGQGASYEQYF.

The chain uses TRBV2 and TRBJ1-1; D gene unclear. CDR1 and CDR2 (germline): SNHLY, FYNNEI. The CDR3 contains 12 residues. Trimming cost V 7 bases and J 5 bases, with 11 bases left between them. CDR3 amino acids: CASTEERTEAFF. The CDR3 DNA is TGTGCCAGCACCGAGGAGAGGACTGAAGCTTTCTTT.

The chain joins TRBV18 to TRBJ2-7; perhaps TRBD1 as D (6 bases). Germline V gene data show CDR1 as KGHSH and CDR2 as LQKENI. The CDR3 is made up of 16 amino acids. V was clipped by 3 bases and J by 4 bases, with 19 bases between them. CDR3 coding DNA: TGTGCCAGCTCACCCAGGGGTGTTCATTCGGGATACGAGCAGTACTTC. Protein: CASSPRGVHSGYEQYF.

The V gene is TRBV12-3 or TRBV12-4, the J gene TRBJ1-5; D possibly corresponds to TRBD1 (5 bases). Trimming shortened V by 5 bases and J by 3 bases, and 8 bases separated the two germline ends. There are 13 residues in the CDR3. The CDR3 here is CASSRQSNQPQHF. The CDR3 region has the DNA TGTGCCAGCAGTAGACAGTCCAATCAGCCCCAGCATTTT.

This chain links TRBV30 with TRBJ1-2, with unresolved D. CDR3 size: 12 residues. Germline lookup yields CDR1 GTSNPN and CDR2 SVGIG (reference sequence). V was shortened by 1 base and J by 7 bases, with 10 bases between the two germline ends. The CDR3 here is CAWSARGPGYTF. CDR3 DNA: TGTGCCTGGAGTGCCCGTGGGCCTGGCTACACCTTC.

The chain carries TRBV5-1 and TRBJ1-2; TRBD1 agrees at 7 bases. V gave up 0 bases and J gave up 2 bases; unmatched junction bases: 4. In germline, CDR1 is SGHRS, CDR2 YFSETQ. This CDR3 has 15 amino acids. CDR3 region: CASSLGSGQNYGYTF. The CDR3 DNA is TGCGCCAGCAGCTTGGGTTCGGGACAGAACTATGGCTACACCTTC.

The chain joins TRBV12-3 or TRBV12-4 to TRBJ1-1; D uncertain. The V gene lost 5 bases and the J gene lost 5 bases, with 12 bases spanning the gap. This CDR3 contains 13 residues. The CDR3 nucleotides read TGTGCCAGCAGTACCCGGGAGGGAACTGAAGCTTTCTTT. Its protein is CASSTREGTEAFF.

The gene calls are TRBV3-1 (or the pseudogene TRBV3-2) and TRBJ2-7; possible D gene TRBD2, 5 bases. The CDR3 sequence is 16 residues long. The V gene's germline CDR1 is LGHDT and CDR2 YNNKEL (reference sequence). Trimming removed 0 bases at V and 9 bases at J, with 21 bases between. The CDR3 reads CASSQDLARARRGQYF. The CDR3, as DNA: TGTGCCAGCAGCCAAGATTTGGCGAGAGCGCGCCGGGGGCAGTACTTC.

The chain joins TRBV7-3 to TRBJ2-3; 9 positions match TRBD1. Germline CDR1 SGHTA, CDR2 FQGTGA. The CDR3 has 17 residues. V trimming: 5 bases; J trimming: 5 bases; junction bases outside the gene matches: 14. CDR3 region: CASSRYHRGLKVDTQYF. CDR3 DNA: TGTGCCAGCAGCCGATACCACAGGGGGCTAAAGGTAGATACGCAGTATTTT.

This rearrangement joins TRBV2 to TRBJ2-1, with 9 bases fitting TRBD1. CDR1 is SNHLY and CDR2 is FYNNEI in the germline V gene. V shed 4 bases and J 5 bases; nucleotides not matched to a gene: 9. The CDR3 runs 16 residues. This CDR3 reads CASSVPRDREHNEQFF. The CDR3 bases are TGTGCCAGCAGTGTCCCCCGGGACAGGGAGCACAATGAGCAGTTCTTC.